These 32 T cell receptor beta chains came from one sample sequenced in a study of cytomegalovirus exposure and HLA in healthy donors. PCR employed 60 Vbeta and 13 Jbeta primers. TCRdb's copy holds only in-frame clones and misses some; the assay was immunoSEQ multiplex PCR. This table holds about 150,000 clones, 65% to 85% found once. The sequencing sample was made of PBMCs. The source is a male donor in good health and CMV-seropositive.

Written as DNA, the CDR3 is TGTGCCAGCAGCGACGGGACTAGTGTTATGAACACCGGGGAGCTGTTTTTT. Translating it yields CASSDGTSVMNTGELFF. This chain uses TRBV7-9 with TRBJ2-2; 8 bases line up with TRBD2. CDR1 and CDR2 (germline): SEHNR, FQNEAQ (reference sequence). This CDR3 is built from 17 residues. V dropped 5 bases and J dropped 1; count of bases not matched to a gene: 9. Full variable domain (outside the CDR3, taken from reference TRBV7-9 and TRBJ2-2): DTGVSQNPRHKITKRGQNVTFRCDPISEHNRLYWYRQTLGQGPEFLTYFQNEAQLEKSRLLSDRFSAERPKGSFSTLEIQRTEQGDSAMYLCASSDGTSVMNTGELFFGEGSRLTVL.

This chain links TRBV7-6 with TRBJ2-7, with 9 positions matching TRBD2. Trimming at V came to 4 bases and at J to 2 bases, leaving 9 bases not matched to a gene. There are 16 residues in the CDR3. Germline values: CDR1 SGHVS, CDR2 FNYEAQ. The CDR3 nucleotides are TGTGCCAGCAGCTCGACTGGCGGGAGGGCTGCCTACGAGCAGTACTTC. It codes for CASSSTGGRAAYEQYF.

V gene TRBV5-1 combines with J gene TRBJ2-4; 11 nucleotides match TRBD1. J was trimmed by 12 bases and V by 4 bases; bases with no gene match: 6. The CDR3 spans 13 residues. Germline lookup yields CDR1 SGHRS and CDR2 YFSETQ. The CDR3 loop is CASSSRDRGNQYF. CDR3 bases: TGCGCCAGCAGCAGCAGGGACAGGGGGAATCAGTACTTC.

The chain couples TRBV30 to TRBJ2-7; 11 nucleotides align to TRBD2. V shed 5 bases and J 1 base; nucleotides not matched to a gene: 7. The CDR3 has 15 amino acids. The germline CDR1 and CDR2 sequences are GTSNPN and SVGIG (reference sequence). Here the CDR3 reads CAWGTGTSGSYEQYF. CDR3 nucleotide sequence: TGTGCCTGGGGAACCGGGACTAGCGGTTCCTACGAGCAGTACTTC.

This chain joins TRBV13 and TRBJ2-7; D perhaps matches TRBD1 (6 bases). The CDR3 is made up of 15 amino acids. Trimming shortened V by 4 bases and J by 0 bases, and 13 bases separated the two germline ends. CDR1 is PRHDT, CDR2 FYEKMQ, per germline (reference sequence). CDR3 DNA sequence: TGTGCCAGCAGCTCCCGGGACACCAACTCCTACGAGCAGTACTTC. Amino acids: CASSSRDTNSYEQYF.

To note about this clone: Germline is not matched at one junction end, which may reflect a read error. The rearrangement links TRBV7-9 to TRBJ1-1; TRBD1 aligns across 7 bases. Germline lookup yields CDR1 SEHNR and CDR2 FQNEAQ (reference sequence). This CDR3 is 13 amino acids long. The CDR3 DNA sequence: TGTTCCAGCAGCTCCCTAGGACAGGCTGAAGCTTTCTTT. It encodes CSSSSLGQAEAFF.

As DNA, the CDR3 is TGTGCCAGCAGCCAGTATTTGGGAGTCGGCCATGGCTATGGCTACACCTTC. Encoded protein: CASSQYLGVGHGYGYTF. The rearrangement links TRBV14 to TRBJ1-2; no firm D call. The V and J ends lost 3 bases and 4 bases respectively, with 21 bases between them. CDR3 size: 17 residues. The V gene's germline CDR1 is SGHDN and CDR2 FVKESK.

In nucleotides, the CDR3 is TGTGCCAGCAGTCTTCCGGGACAGGGAACCGGGGAGCTGTTTTTT. Its translation: CASSLPGQGTGELFF. This chain joins TRBV28 and TRBJ2-2, with TRBD1 matching over 9 bases. Germline lookup yields CDR1 MDHEN and CDR2 SYDVKM. This CDR3 spans 15 amino acids. V was pared by 5 bases and J by 5 bases, with 6 bases of the junction left unmatched.

The chain carries TRBV2 and TRBJ1-1, with D perhaps TRBD1 (5 bases). The CDR3 length is 8 residues. Trimming pared 9 bases from V and 10 bases from J, leaving 6 bases between. Germline V gives CDR1 SNHLY, CDR2 FYNNEI. The CDR3 loop is CARGGAFF. The CDR3 region has the DNA TGTGCCAGGGGGGGAGCTTTCTTT.

The chain combines TRBV27 with TRBJ1-2; maybe TRBD1 (5 bases). The germline CDR1 and CDR2 sequences are MNHEY and SMNVEV (reference sequence). This CDR3 spans 14 amino acids. The germline V and J ends were trimmed by 5 bases and 13 bases, with 23 bases remaining between them. CDR3 sequence (DNA): TGTGCCAGCAGTGCCCACCGTATAGGGGATCCCCCCACCTTC. Amino acids: CASSAHRIGDPPTF.

This chain connects TRBV6-1 to TRBJ1-1, with 7 bases fitting TRBD1. V shed 4 bases and J 0 bases; nucleotides not matched to a gene: 5. Germline V CDR1 and CDR2: MNHNS, SASEGT. The CDR3 consists of 15 residues. CDR3: CASSARDRVNTEAFF. The CDR3 region has the DNA TGTGCCAGCAGTGCTAGAGACAGGGTGAACACTGAAGCTTTCTTT.

The chain recombines TRBV7-8 with TRBJ1-5, with no clear D. The germline V gene encodes CDR1 SGHVS and CDR2 FQNEAQ. V lost 0 bases, J lost 5 bases, and 14 bases lay in between. The CDR3 has 16 amino acids. CDR3 sequence: CASSLAERRRHQPQHF. CDR3 DNA sequence: TGTGCCAGCAGCTTAGCAGAACGGAGACGGCATCAGCCCCAGCATTTT.

In its sample, this clone was seen once. The chain couples TRBV19 to TRBJ1-5; 7 nucleotides align to TRBD1. Germline V gene sequence: CDR1 LNHDA, CDR2 SQIVND (reference sequence). V dropped 10 bases and J dropped 0; count of bases not matched to a gene: 9. The CDR3 loop spans 15 amino acids. The CDR3 loop is CAISLGQHSNQPQHF. The CDR3 bases are TGTGCCATTTCCTTGGGACAGCATAGCAATCAGCCCCAGCATTTT.

This chain links TRBV30 with TRBJ2-6; a possible D gene is TRBD2 (5 bases). Trimming pared 2 bases from V and 2 bases from J, leaving 7 bases between. The CDR3 extends over 14 amino acids. The V gene's germline CDR1 is GTSNPN and CDR2 SVGIG (reference sequence). The CDR3 sequence: CAWSTGAGANVLTF. As DNA, the CDR3 is TGTGCCTGGAGTACCGGGGCTGGGGCCAACGTCCTGACTTTC.

The V and J genes are TRBV6-5 and TRBJ2-7; 7 nucleotides match TRBD2. V was clipped by 8 bases and J by 7 bases; unmatched bases: 17. This CDR3 is 15 amino acids long. Per germline, CDR1 MNHEY and CDR2 SVGAGI. CDR3 sequence reads: CASRPGAQMGGEQYF. Written as DNA, the CDR3 is TGTGCCAGCCGCCCTGGAGCCCAAATGGGGGGGGAGCAGTACTTC.

The chain combines TRBV7-3 with TRBJ2-7; D remains ambiguous. The CDR3 extends over 13 amino acids. CDR1 and CDR2 (germline): SGHTA, FQGTGA. DNA of the CDR3: TGTTTTTTCAAGCAGAAGGCGGCATACGAGCAGTACTTC. It codes for CFFKQKAAYEQYF.

This chain uses TRBV2 with TRBJ1-2, with TRBD1 identical over 10 bases. V dropped 9 bases and J dropped 5; count of bases not matched to a gene: 3. The CDR3 totals 12 residues. Looked up from germline, CDR1 is SNHLY and CDR2 is FYNNEI. The CDR3 DNA reads TGTGCCAGAGGGACAGGGGTGTATGGCTACACCTTC. Its translation is CARGTGVYGYTF. The whole variable domain, filled in from reference TRBV2 and TRBJ1-2, reads EPEVTQTPSHQVTQMGQEVILRCVPISNHLYFYWYRQILGQKVEFLVSFYNNEISEKSEIFDDQFSVERPDGSNFTLKIRSTKLEDSAMYFCARGTGVYGYTFGSGTRLTVV.

CDR3 bases: TGTGCCAGCAGGAAAGAAGGGGGTTACGAGCAGTACTTC. Translated, it gives CASRKEGGYEQYF. The chain uses TRBV2 and TRBJ2-7; D is possibly TRBD1 (6 bases). V shed 6 bases and J shed 4 bases, with 13 bases lying between them. The CDR3 loop spans 13 amino acids. Germline loops: CDR1 SNHLY, CDR2 FYNNEI.

The rearrangement links TRBV7-9 to TRBJ1-2, with D unresolved. The V gene lost 7 bases and the J gene lost 2 bases, with 20 bases spanning the gap. The CDR3 covers 16 residues. Per the germline V gene, CDR1 is SEHNR and CDR2 is FQNEAQ (reference sequence). CDR3 DNA: TGTGCCAGCAACCCAATCCCGGCAGCGTCAAACTATGGCTACACCTTC. This translates into CASNPIPAASNYGYTF. Complete variable domain (other parts from reference TRBV7-9 and TRBJ1-2): DTGVSQNPRHKITKRGQNVTFRCDPISEHNRLYWYRQTLGQGPEFLTYFQNEAQLEKSRLLSDRFSAERPKGSFSTLEIQRTEQGDSAMYLCASNPIPAASNYGYTFGSGTRLTVV.

The chain recombines TRBV5-4 with TRBJ2-1; 7 positions agree with TRBD2. The CDR3 is made up of 13 amino acids. The J segment lost 6 bases and the V segment lost 1 base, leaving 1 base of the junction unmatched. CDR1 is SGHNT and CDR2 is YYREEE in the germline V gene (reference sequence). As DNA, the CDR3 is TGTGCCAGCAGCTTGACTAGCGCCAATGAGCAGTTCTTC. It is translated as CASSLTSANEQFF.

This clone was detected only a few times. The chain carries TRBV19 and TRBJ1-5; TRBD1 matches 8 bases. Per the germline V gene, CDR1 is LNHDA and CDR2 is SQIVND (reference sequence). This CDR3 spans 14 amino acids. V lost 4 bases to trimming and J lost 6 bases; unmatched junction nucleotides: 5. In DNA, the CDR3 is TGTGCCAGTAGTAAGACAGGGGTTGGTCAGCCCCAGCATTTT. This codes for CASSKTGVGQPQHF.

V usage is TRBV7-3 and J usage is TRBJ2-1; 7 nucleotides line up with TRBD1. The CDR3 totals 13 residues. The V gene's germline CDR1 is SGHTA and CDR2 FQGTGA. V was clipped by 4 bases and J by 8 bases; unmatched bases: 5. CDR3 sequence (DNA): TGTGCCAGCAGCTCTACAGGGGACGATGAGCAGTTCTTC. The encoded protein is CASSSTGDDEQFF.

The chain links TRBV5-4 to TRBJ2-3; tentatively, D is TRBD2 (5 bases). Germline V gene sequence: CDR1 SGHNT, CDR2 YYREEE (reference sequence). The CDR3 contains 13 residues. V lost 0 bases, J lost 5 bases, and 7 bases lay in between. As DNA, the CDR3 is TGTGCCAGCAGCTTGGTGAGGGTAGATACGCAGTATTTT. Translation gives CASSLVRVDTQYF.

This rearrangement joins TRBV7-9 to TRBJ2-7, with 9 bases lining up with TRBD2. V gave up 5 bases and J gave up 6 bases; unmatched junction bases: 11. From germline, CDR1 is SEHNR and CDR2 FQNEAQ (reference sequence). CDR3 length: 15 residues. CDR3 sequence: CASSPAGLASSEQYF. CDR3 sequence (DNA): TGTGCCAGCAGCCCAGCGGGACTAGCATCGAGCGAGCAGTACTTC.

The V and J genes are TRBV4-3 and TRBJ2-5, with 7 bases fitting TRBD1. The DNA end is a closer match to TRBJ2-7, so the J assignment may be wrong. The CDR3 loop spans 14 amino acids. Per the germline V gene, CDR1 is LGHNA and CDR2 is YSLEER. This chain's CDR3 is CASSQEGGTYEQYF. The DNA for the CDR3 is TGCGCCAGCAGCCAAGAAGGGGGCACCTACGAGCAGTACTTC.

The chain joins TRBV5-5 to TRBJ1-2; D is ambiguous. Trimming took off 0 bases at V and 4 bases at J, with 10 bases between the two ends. This CDR3 has 14 residues. CDR1 is SGHKS, CDR2 YYEKEE, per germline (reference sequence). CDR3 bases: TGTGCCAGCAGCTTGGCGGGAGGGCCCTATGGCTACACCTTC. As protein: CASSLAGGPYGYTF.

This clone was recorded once. The CDR3 spells CASSVLAGDEQYF. The CDR3, as DNA: TGTGCCAGCAGCGTACTAGCGGGAGACGAGCAGTACTTC. The V gene is TRBV9, the J gene TRBJ2-7, with TRBD2 matching over 10 bases. Germline V CDR1 and CDR2: SGDLS, YYNGEE. The CDR3 is made up of 13 amino acids. V shed 1 base and J 5 bases; nucleotides not matched to a gene: 0.

The chain recombines TRBV7-8 with TRBJ2-3, with 9 bases matching TRBD1. Germline V lookup: CDR1 SGHVS, CDR2 FQNEAQ. V was clipped by 9 bases and J by 3 bases; unmatched bases: 10. CDR3 size: 15 residues. The chain's CDR3 is CASLLRDRETDTQYF. CDR3 coding DNA: TGTGCCAGTCTCCTGAGGGACAGGGAGACAGATACGCAGTATTTT.

V and J are TRBV30 and TRBJ2-5, with 8 bases lining up with TRBD1. The DNA matches TRBJ2-7 better at its end, which makes the J call doubtful. This CDR3 is 16 amino acids long. CDR1 GTSNPN and CDR2 SVGIG come from the germline V gene (reference sequence). This chain's CDR3 is CAWTTPWAGGGNEQYF. The DNA for the CDR3 is TGTGCCTGGACCACCCCGTGGGCAGGGGGCGGAAACGAGCAGTACTTC.

The chain joins TRBV30 to TRBJ2-7; TRBD2 matches at 11 bases. With 4 bases clipped from V and 3 bases from J, the junction kept 2 bases outside the gene matches. Germline V gene data show CDR1 as GTSNPN and CDR2 as SVGIG (reference sequence). The CDR3 sequence is 13 residues long. CDR3 loop: CAWTGLAGYEQYF. The DNA for the CDR3 is TGTGCCTGGACAGGACTAGCGGGCTACGAGCAGTACTTC.

The V gene is TRBV29-1, the J gene TRBJ2-2; no firm D call. Germline assignment: CDR1 SQVTM and CDR2 ANQGSEA. CDR3 length: 15 residues. Trimming took off 0 bases at V and 3 bases at J, with 11 bases between the two ends. CDR3 protein: CSVEERGGDTGELFF. In DNA, the CDR3 is TGCAGCGTTGAAGAACGTGGCGGTGACACCGGGGAGCTGTTTTTT.

The genes are TRBV11-3 and TRBJ2-5; TRBD2 matches at 7 bases. The CDR3 has 15 amino acids. With 5 bases clipped from V and 3 bases from J, the junction kept 9 bases outside the gene matches. The germline V gene encodes CDR1 SGHNT and CDR2 YENEEA. This CDR3 is CASSGGLADEETQYF. The DNA of the CDR3 is TGTGCCAGCAGCGGCGGTCTAGCGGACGAAGAGACCCAGTACTTC. The entire variable domain, with the rest obtained from reference TRBV11-3 and TRBJ2-5, is as follows: EAGVVQSPRYKIIEKKQPVAFWCNPISGHNTLYWYLQNLGQGPELLIRYENEEAVDDSQLPKDRFSAERLKGVDSTLKIQPAELGDSAVYLCASSGGLADEETQYFGPGTRLLVL.